The rows below give T cell receptor beta chains drawn from one sample of a study of T cells in Graves' hyperthyroidism and ophthalmopathy. Each CDR3 protein is one row after TCRdb ran MiXCR on the multiplex PCR reads. The table lists hundreds of thousands of distinct CDR3 sequences, over 35% of them singletons, with approximately 8.7% in the top ten. The sample consisted of blood. These receptors were taken from a man between 18 and 29 years old with Graves' hyperthyroidism. Each CDR3 is given with its conserved first and last residue. D genes are given only for firm matches. The size entry is marked missing in some rows and otherwise reads once, few, many or a size class.

J gene	V gene	D gene	clone size	CDR3 protein	CDR3 DNA
TRBJ1-1	TRBV12-3/TRBV12-4	.	many	CASSLYETEAFF	TGTGCCAGCAGTTTATATGAGACTGAAGCTTTCTTT
TRBJ2-7	TRBV7-9	.	few	CASSQAGDGYEQYF	TGTGCCAGCAGCCAAGCAGGGGACGGCTACGAGCAGTACTTC
TRBJ2-7	TRBV10-3	TRBD2	few	CASSGDYSSYEQYF	TGTGCCAGCAGTGGGGACTACAGCTCCTACGAGCAGTACTTC
TRBJ2-3	TRBV7-3	.	.	CASSFRSGDTQYF	TGTGCCAGCAGCTTTCGTAGTGGAGATACGCAGTATTTT
TRBJ1-1	TRBV12-3/TRBV12-4	.	.	CAGSFGITEAFF	TGTGCCGGCAGTTTCGGTATCACTGAAGCTTTCTTT
TRBJ1-5	TRBV9	.	few	CASSLSGQGPQHF	TGTGCCAGCAGCCTATCCGGACAAGGTCCCCAGCATTTT
TRBJ1-2	TRBV24-1	TRBD1	.	CATSTFGTGLYGYTF	TGTGCCACCAGCACCTTCGGGACAGGCCTCTATGGCTACACCTTC
TRBJ1-6	TRBV5-1	TRBD1	.	CASSIYRGKDSPLHF	TGCGCCAGCAGCATCTACAGGGGGAAGGATTCACCCCTCCACTTT
TRBJ2-6	TRBV15	.	many	CATSGANVLTF	TGTGCCACATCTGGGGCCAACGTCCTGACTTTC
TRBJ1-1	TRBV20-1	.	.	CSAEDRVLSEAFF	TGCAGTGCTGAGGACAGAGTGCTCTCTGAAGCTTTCTTT
TRBJ2-5	TRBV2	TRBD1	.	CASSTEGAYRDGEETQYF	TGTGCCAGCAGTACCGAGGGGGCTTACAGGGATGGGGAAGAGACCCAGTACTTC
TRBJ1-2	TRBV2	.	many	CASSGVNYGYTF	TGTGCCAGCAGTGGCGTCAACTATGGCTACACCTTC
TRBJ1-2	TRBV4-1	.	many	CASSQGEGYGYTF	TGCGCCAGCAGCCAGGGGGAAGGCTATGGCTACACCTTC
TRBJ1-1	TRBV7-2	.	.	CASSKPTGMNTEAFF	TGTGCCAGCAGCAAACCGACAGGTATGAACACTGAAGCTTTCTTT
TRBJ2-2	TRBV15	.	many	CATSGQYTGELFF	TGTGCCACCAGCGGACAGTACACCGGGGAGCTGTTTTTT
TRBJ1-2	TRBV29-1	.	.	CSVDLGGLNYGYTF	TGCAGCGTTGACCTGGGGGGGCTGAACTATGGCTACACCTTC
TRBJ2-5	TRBV4-2	TRBD2	.	CASSQDPRGLAGRAGGQETQYF	TGTGCCAGCAGCCAAGATCCGAGGGGGCTAGCGGGGAGAGCAGGAGGCCAAGAGACCCAGTACTTC
TRBJ1-6	TRBV6-5	.	many	CASRYTDSPLHF	TGTGCCAGCAGGTACACGGATTCACCCCTCCACTTT
TRBJ1-6	TRBV19	.	.	CASSIVWESNSPLHF	TGTGCCAGTAGTATAGTTTGGGAGAGTAATTCACCCCTCCACTTT
TRBJ2-7	TRBV2	.	.	CASRVRQSHEQYF	TGTGCCAGCAGAGTTAGACAGTCCCACGAGCAGTACTTC
TRBJ1-1	TRBV10-2	.	many	CASTPATNTEAFF	TGCGCCAGCACTCCGGCCACGAACACTGAAGCTTTCTTT
TRBJ2-7	TRBV30	.	.	CAWSSAYEQYF	TGTGCCTGGAGTTCCGCCTACGAGCAGTACTTC
TRBJ1-3	TRBV11-1	.	once	CASSLVGSRNTIYF	TGTGCCAGCAGCTTAGTCGGTTCCAGAAACACCATATATTTT
TRBJ1-2	TRBV7-9	.	many	CASSLGGTYGYTF	TGTGCCAGCAGCTTAGGCGGAACCTATGGCTACACCTTC
TRBJ2-2	TRBV11-2	TRBD1	.	CASSQITTGGHTGELFF	TGTGCCAGCAGCCAAATTACTACAGGGGGGCACACCGGGGAGCTGTTTTTT
TRBJ2-5	TRBV29-1	.	many	CSVAPILQETQYF	TGCAGCGTTGCTCCAATCCTACAAGAGACCCAGTACTTC
TRBJ2-7	TRBV29-1	.	many	CSVGPRIDYEQYF	TGCAGCGTGGGACCCCGAATTGACTACGAGCAGTACTTC
TRBJ2-7	TRBV7-9	.	many	CASSLPSMGQYF	TGTGCCAGCAGCTTACCCTCGATGGGGCAGTACTTC